This TCR beta chain derives from a study of blood T cell repertoires in COVID-19. Study overall: T cells, B-cell-depleted T cells, or PBMCs supplied cDNA or gDNA.

The CDR3 contains 12 residues. V was cut by 3 bases and J by 7 bases, with 9 bases left in between. Clones were sequenced by immunoSEQ multiplex PCR, and TCRdb holds only the in-frame ones, with some missing. Here the sample spans roughly 330,000 clones, 80% to 90% being singletons. Participants came from around 25 US areas, aged about 18 to 89 years. Clinical histories supplied by participants themselves formed the basis of cohort assignment. Recovered status applied to Cohort 3 donors who had two consecutive negative PCRs. It also applied to those with clearance or with symptom resolution. The rearrangement uses TRBV12-3 or TRBV12-4 and TRBJ1-1; no clear D gene. The clonotype comes from a woman in her twenties or thirties who had recovered from COVID-19. The sequencing input was PBMCs or T cells enriched from blood (not recorded which). The CDR3 DNA reads as TGTGCCAGCAGTTTTTCCCGACTTGAAGCTTTCTTT. Its translation: CASSFSRLEAFF.